The 26 T cell receptor beta chains given below trace back to one sample, sequenced in a study of OX40 agonist ivuxolimab in advanced cancers. This table comes from immunoSEQ multiplex PCR, and its TCRdb copy is limited to in-frame clones, with some not included. The sample includes 68,000 or so clones, about 91% of them seen just once. The sequencing used CD4+ or CD8+ T cells sorted from blood, collected in a trial of the OX40 agonist ivuxolimab. The receptor source for this set is an adult with an advanced solid tumor such as melanoma, head and neck, liver or kidney cancer.

The V gene is TRBV29-1, the J gene TRBJ1-1, with 7 bases lining up with TRBD1. There are 14 residues in the CDR3. CDR1 and CDR2 (germline): SQVTM, ANQGSEA. V lost 5 bases and J lost 0; bases outside the gene matches: 6. In DNA, the CDR3 is TGCAGCGTTCGGGACAGCTACTTGAACACTGAAGCTTTCTTT. Amino acid sequence: CSVRDSYLNTEAFF.

The chain has TRBV19 and TRBJ2-1, with 9 nucleotides matching TRBD1. Germline V gene sequence: CDR1 LNHDA, CDR2 SQIVND (reference sequence). J gave up 1 base and V 1 base, and 5 bases lay outside the gene matches. The CDR3 sequence is 17 residues long. The CDR3 here is CASSIAGTGLSYNEQFF. In DNA, the CDR3 is TGTGCCAGTAGTATAGCGGGGACAGGGTTATCCTACAATGAGCAGTTCTTC.

V is TRBV19 and J is TRBJ2-1; 8 bases agree with TRBD2. V lost 7 bases and J lost 6; bases outside the gene matches: 11. Germline CDR1 and CDR2: LNHDA and SQIVND (reference sequence). The CDR3 is 15 amino acids. The CDR3 sequence: CASTIQAGVINEQFF. The CDR3 region has the DNA TGTGCCAGTACCATACAAGCGGGGGTCATCAATGAGCAGTTCTTC.

J is TRBJ2-1 and V is TRBV19; D is uncertain. The CDR3 runs 15 residues. V was clipped by 3 bases and J by 0 bases, with 9 bases between them. Germline-derived CDR1 and CDR2 are LNHDA and SQIVND (reference sequence). Here the CDR3 DNA reads TGTGCCAGTAGTATGGCCGTGAGCTCCTACAATGAGCAGTTCTTC. This codes for CASSMAVSSYNEQFF.

The sample holds one count of this clone. V usage is TRBV11-2 and J usage is TRBJ2-5, with TRBD1 matching over 10 bases. The J segment lost 1 base and the V segment lost 5 bases, leaving 10 bases of the junction unmatched. The CDR3 is made up of 17 amino acids. Germline CDR1 SGHAT, CDR2 FQNNGV. CDR3 sequence: CASSPDLGQGFQETQYF. In nucleotides, the CDR3 is TGTGCCAGCAGCCCCGATCTGGGACAGGGGTTCCAAGAGACCCAGTACTTC. Filled out from reference TRBV11-2 and TRBJ2-5, the complete variable domain reads EAGVAQSPRYKIIEKRQSVAFWCNPISGHATLYWYQQILGQGPKLLIQFQNNGVVDDSQLPKDRFSAERLKGVDSTLKIQPAKLEDSAVYLCASSPDLGQGFQETQYFGPGTRLLVL.

The chain carries TRBV6-1 and TRBJ2-1; D not certain. The germline V gene encodes CDR1 MNHNS and CDR2 SASEGT. The CDR3 runs 17 residues. The ends were cut back, 0 bases at V and 3 bases at J, with 15 bases in the middle. The CDR3 sequence is CASSEALVNPFYNEQFF. In DNA, the CDR3 is TGTGCCAGCAGTGAAGCGCTAGTGAACCCATTCTACAATGAGCAGTTCTTC.

The chain's CDR3 is CASSLGVLAHADTQYF. As DNA, the CDR3 is TGTGCCAGCAGCTTAGGGGTCCTAGCGCATGCAGATACGCAGTATTTT. The chain carries TRBV5-4 and TRBJ2-3; maybe TRBD2 (6 bases). The V and J ends lost 2 bases and 4 bases respectively, with 17 bases between them. CDR1 is SGHNT, CDR2 YYREEE, per germline (reference sequence). The CDR3 totals 16 residues.

This chain joins TRBV5-6 and TRBJ1-1; D perhaps matches TRBD1 (5 bases). Trimming removed 7 bases at V and 5 bases at J, with 12 bases between. The CDR3 sequence is 12 residues long. The V gene's germline CDR1 is SGHDT and CDR2 YYEEEE. CDR3 loop: CASHRSLTEAFF. The CDR3, as DNA: TGTGCCAGCCACAGGAGCTTGACTGAAGCTTTCTTT.

The chain combines TRBV5-1 with TRBJ1-1; D remains ambiguous. The CDR3 extends over 15 amino acids. The V end was cut by 4 bases, the J end by 0 bases, with 13 bases between. In germline, CDR1 is SGHRS, CDR2 YFSETQ. The CDR3 sequence: CASSPTPGLNTEAFF. The DNA for the CDR3 is TGCGCCAGCAGCCCAACGCCCGGCTTGAACACTGAAGCTTTCTTT.

The chain recombines TRBV7-9 with TRBJ2-3, with TRBD1 identical over 9 bases. Germline trimming cut 5 bases from V and 4 bases from J; bases unmatched to any gene: 7. Germline lookup yields CDR1 SEHNR and CDR2 FQNEAQ (reference sequence). The CDR3 sequence is 15 residues long. The CDR3 DNA reads TGTGCCAGCAGCCCCGGGACAGGGAACGCAGATACGCAGTATTTT. Translated: CASSPGTGNADTQYF.

The chain has TRBV18 and TRBJ1-1; D might be TRBD1 (5 bases). Trimming removed 5 bases at V and 0 bases at J, with 10 bases between. Germline CDR1 is KGHSH and CDR2 is LQKENI. The CDR3 sequence is 14 residues long. The CDR3 spells CASSNRDLNTEAFF. In DNA, the CDR3 is TGTGCCAGCTCAAACCGGGACCTGAACACTGAAGCTTTCTTT.

V is TRBV7-8 and J is TRBJ1-1, with D tentatively TRBD1 (6 bases). The CDR3 contains 14 residues. The V gene lost 6 bases and the J gene lost 0 bases, with 11 bases spanning the gap. Germline V gives CDR1 SGHVS, CDR2 FQNEAQ. The CDR3 sequence: CASRIEGVNTEAFF. CDR3 coding DNA: TGTGCCAGCAGAATTGAGGGGGTGAACACTGAAGCTTTCTTT.

The V gene is TRBV7-3, the J gene TRBJ2-3; D remains unclear. The CDR3 loop spans 13 amino acids. Trimming shortened V by 1 base and J by 2 bases, and 4 bases separated the two germline ends. CDR1 SGHTA and CDR2 FQGTGA come from the germline V gene. In DNA form, the CDR3 reads TGTGCCAGCAGCTTAAGTATCACAGATACGCAGTATTTT. Amino acid sequence: CASSLSITDTQYF.

The chain combines TRBV19 with TRBJ1-3, with 9 bases aligning to TRBD1. With V trimmed by 5 bases and J by 0 bases, 2 bases remained unmatched. Germline CDR1 and CDR2: LNHDA and SQIVND (reference sequence). The CDR3 is 15 residues long. Here the CDR3 reads CASSGTGSSGNTIYF. CDR3 in DNA: TGTGCCAGTAGTGGGACAGGGAGCTCTGGAAACACCATATATTTT.

This clone turned up a few times. The chain joins TRBV20-1 to TRBJ1-1; D is perhaps TRBD1 (5 bases). The germline CDR1 and CDR2 sequences are DFQATT and SNEGSKA (reference sequence). V dropped 3 bases and J dropped 7 bases, with 9 bases sitting between them. This CDR3 is built from 11 residues. The CDR3 nucleotides read TGCAGTGCTAGGTCAGGGTTTGAAGCTTTCTTT. Translated: CSARSGFEAFF.

This clone turned up a few times. The V and J genes are TRBV19 and TRBJ1-1; D unclear. The CDR3 sequence is 13 residues long. V was pared by 5 bases and J by 0 bases, with 7 bases between. Germline V CDR1 and CDR2: LNHDA, SQIVND (reference sequence). This CDR3 is CASSPRMNTEAFF. CDR3 DNA: TGTGCCAGTAGTCCCAGGATGAACACTGAAGCTTTCTTT. The whole variable domain, filled in from reference TRBV19 and TRBJ1-1, reads DGGITQSPKYLFRKEGQNVTLSCEQNLNHDAMYWYRQDPGQGLRLIYYSQIVNDFQKGDIAEGYSVSREKKESFPLTVTSAQKNPTAFYLCASSPRMNTEAFFGQGTRLTVV.

This clone appeared once. CDR3 DNA sequence: TGTGCCAGCAGCTTAGATCATGAGCAGTTCTTC. Its protein is CASSLDHEQFF. The V call is TRBV7-2, the J call TRBJ2-1; D uncertain. CDR3 length equals 11 residues. Trimming removed 1 base from V and 8 bases from J, with 3 bases in between. From germline, CDR1 is SGHTA and CDR2 FQGNSA.

This clone is a singleton in its sample. The rearrangement joins TRBV7-2 to TRBJ2-5; D unresolved. V gave up 3 bases and J gave up 5 bases, with 4 bases separating them. Germline V gives CDR1 SGHTA, CDR2 FQGNSA. CDR3 length equals 11 residues. The chain's CDR3 is CASSFLETQYF. The CDR3, as DNA: TGTGCCAGCAGCTTTTTGGAGACCCAGTACTTC.

The chain links TRBV5-1 to TRBJ2-7; 11 bases align to TRBD2. Germline CDR1 is SGHRS and CDR2 is YFSETQ. The CDR3 contains 15 residues. With V trimmed by 3 bases and J by 3 bases, 5 bases remained unmatched. CDR3 sequence reads: CASSSPTSGSYEQYF. Written as DNA, the CDR3 is TGCGCCAGCAGCTCACCTACTAGCGGGAGCTACGAGCAGTACTTC.

The chain is built from TRBV6-1 and TRBJ2-1; 13 bases match TRBD2. Germline CDR1 reads MNHNS; CDR2 reads SASEGT. V was pared by 7 bases and J by 6 bases, with 6 bases of the junction left unmatched. The length of the CDR3 is 15 residues. DNA of the CDR3: TGTGCCAGCACCGGACTAGCGGGGGCTATCAATGAGCAGTTCTTC. This gives the protein CASTGLAGAINEQFF.

V usage is TRBV6-5 and J usage is TRBJ1-5, with D possibly matching TRBD1 (5 bases). The length of the CDR3 is 13 residues. CDR1 and CDR2 from the germline V gene are MNHEY and SVGAGI. Deletions cut 2 bases from V and 4 bases from J, with 6 bases between. In DNA form, the CDR3 reads TGTGCCAGCAGTTACCGGGGGAATCAGCCCCAGCATTTT. Translation gives CASSYRGNQPQHF.

Turning to this clone: The germline gene is not matched at one end of the junction; a read error may be the cause. The chain is built from TRBV2 and TRBJ1-5; D may be TRBD1 (5 bases). Germline-derived CDR1 and CDR2 are SNHLY and FYNNEI. CDR3 length equals 14 residues. CDR3 nucleotides: TGTGCCAGCAGCGAAGGGACTGCGGATCAGCCCCAGCATTTT. Protein sequence: CASSEGTADQPQHF.

CDR3 DNA: TGTGCCAGCAAAACCCAGGGCGGGTCTGGGGCCAACGTCCTGACTTTC. The encoded protein is CASKTQGGSGANVLTF. V is TRBV11-3 and J is TRBJ2-6, with D perhaps TRBD1 or TRBD2 (5 bases each). The CDR3 length is 16 residues. Germline V lookup: CDR1 SGHNT, CDR2 YENEEA. Trimming pared 7 bases from V and 1 base from J, leaving 14 bases between.

This clone occurred once. The chain joins TRBV9 to TRBJ1-1; TRBD1 matches at 7 bases. The CDR3 has 14 amino acids. Germline V gene data show CDR1 as SGDLS and CDR2 as YYNGEE. The V segment lost 0 bases and the J segment 4 bases; nucleotides outside the gene matches: 3. CDR3 in amino acids: CASSVEQGTTEAFF. DNA for the CDR3: TGTGCCAGCAGCGTAGAACAGGGGACCACTGAAGCTTTCTTT.

This chain uses TRBV2 with TRBJ2-3; maybe TRBD2 (6 bases). From germline, CDR1 is SNHLY and CDR2 FYNNEI. Trimming cost V 6 bases and J 2 bases, with 21 bases left between them. There are 17 residues in the CDR3. CDR3 nucleotide sequence: TGTGCCAGCAGCCGGGACTCACCTCCTACCTACACAGATACGCAGTATTTT. Residues: CASSRDSPPTYTDTQYF.

The V call is TRBV19, the J call TRBJ2-7; D could derive from TRBD1 or TRBD2 (5 bases each). V lost 4 bases and J lost 1, with 8 bases in between. This CDR3 has 13 residues. Germline V gene sequence: CDR1 LNHDA, CDR2 SQIVND (reference sequence). The CDR3 is CASSRDPSYEQYF. In nucleotides, the CDR3 is TGTGCCAGTAGTAGGGACCCTTCCTACGAGCAGTACTTC.